This entry lists 11 T cell receptor beta chains sequenced from one sample in a study of radiotherapy plus CTLA-4 blockade in lung cancer. The repertoire was sequenced with immunoSEQ multiplex PCR; TCRdb's copy has only in-frame clones and lacks some. The sample has 30,000 to 40,000 clones, under 85% seen once. Sequenced here: peripheral blood, sampled from a patient treated with radiotherapy plus ipilimumab. All receptors derive from a human donor with non-small cell lung cancer whose response to radiotherapy plus ipilimumab could not be evaluated.

This chain joins TRBV18 and TRBJ2-3; perhaps TRBD2 as D (5 bases). Germline loops: CDR1 KGHSH, CDR2 LQKENI. With 5 bases removed from V and 6 bases from J, the gap between germline ends came to 12 bases. The length of the CDR3 is 13 residues. CDR3 sequence (DNA): TGTGCCAGCTCAGAAACCATAGCGGATACGCAGTATTTT. Its protein is CASSETIADTQYF.

The chain couples TRBV19 to TRBJ2-7, with D maybe TRBD2 (6 bases). Trimming pared 0 bases from V and 0 bases from J, leaving 15 bases between. The CDR3 contains 17 residues. Looked up from germline, CDR1 is LNHDA and CDR2 is SQIVND (reference sequence). The CDR3 sequence is CASSIENRDSSSYEQYF. CDR3 sequence (DNA): TGTGCCAGTAGTATAGAGAATCGGGACTCAAGCTCCTACGAGCAGTACTTC.

The table lists this clone with a few counts. This rearrangement joins TRBV29-1 to TRBJ2-1, with 9 bases fitting TRBD1. Trimming removed 7 bases from V and 2 bases from J; junction bases left unmatched: 15. Germline V CDR1 and CDR2: SQVTM, ANQGSEA. This CDR3 region has 17 residues. The DNA of the CDR3 is TGCAGCGCCGACCCCCCGGGACAGGGAGGCACCTACAATGAGCAGTTCTTC. Amino acids: CSADPPGQGGTYNEQFF.

This clone is categorized as medium-sized. V and J are TRBV18 and TRBJ1-2; perhaps TRBD1 as D (6 bases). Germline V gives CDR1 KGHSH, CDR2 LQKENI. V gave up 2 bases and J gave up 6 bases, with 13 bases separating them. The CDR3 sequence is 14 residues long. The CDR3 region is CASSPYGDNNGYTF. Written as DNA, the CDR3 is TGTGCCAGCTCACCATACGGGGACAACAATGGCTACACCTTC.

This clone was picked up a small number of times. The V gene is TRBV21-1, the J gene TRBJ1-2. TRBV21-1 is a pseudogene locus. This CDR3 is 10 amino acids long. The CDR3, as DNA: TGTGCCAGTATGTACTATGGCTACACCTTC. Amino acids: CASMYYGYTF.

This sequence joins TRBV27 and TRBJ1-2; 8 nucleotides align to TRBD1. This CDR3 contains 15 residues. J lost 8 bases, V lost 5 bases, and 13 bases had no gene match. Germline V gives CDR1 MNHEY, CDR2 SMNVEV (reference sequence). DNA for the CDR3: TGTGCCAGCAGTGCCATGTGGGGACAGGCTTACGGCTACACCTTC. This gives the protein CASSAMWGQAYGYTF.

V is TRBV9 and J is TRBJ1-6; maybe TRBD1 (5 bases). Per germline, CDR1 SGDLS and CDR2 YYNGEE. V was clipped by 3 bases and J by 11 bases, with 15 bases between them. The CDR3 spans 14 residues. This CDR3 is CASSERGPSTPLHF. The CDR3 region has the DNA TGTGCCAGCAGCGAAAGGGGCCCGTCTACACCCCTCCACTTT.

The chain employs TRBV5-6 and TRBJ2-1, with D possibly being TRBD2 (6 bases). Germline loops: CDR1 SGHDT, CDR2 YYEEEE. Trimming left V 3 bases short and J 2 bases short, with 9 bases between. The CDR3 spans 14 residues. DNA of the CDR3: TGTGCCAGCAGCTCCGGACTAACCTACAATGAGCAGTTCTTC. Translated: CASSSGLTYNEQFF.

In its sample, this clone was seen a few times. This chain uses TRBV28 with TRBJ1-1; unclear D gene. Looked up from germline, CDR1 is MDHEN and CDR2 is SYDVKM. Trimming removed 11 bases from V and 2 bases from J, with 12 bases in between. The CDR3 extends over 12 amino acids. CDR3 loop: CASRELNTEAFF. Written as DNA, the CDR3 is TGTGCCTCTCGGGAGTTAAACACTGAAGCTTTCTTT. The full variable domain, rest sourced from reference TRBV28 and TRBJ1-1, is DVKVTQSSRYLVKRTGEKVFLECVQDMDHENMFWYRQDPGLGLRLIYFSYDVKMKEKGDIPEGYSVSREKKERFSLILESASTNQTSMYLCASRELNTEAFFGQGTRLTVV.

The rearrangement joins TRBV6-6 to TRBJ2-7, with 8 bases fitting TRBD2. Germline lookup yields CDR1 MNHNY and CDR2 SVGAGI (reference sequence). The CDR3 has 15 residues. V lost 2 bases and J lost 2; bases outside the gene matches: 5. CDR3 sequence (DNA): TGTGCCAGCAGTTACACGAGCGGGAGTACCTACGAGCAGTACTTC. This codes for CASSYTSGSTYEQYF.

This chain links TRBV9 with TRBJ2-4; D remains unclear. V gave up 6 bases and J gave up 3 bases, with 13 bases separating them. The CDR3 loop spans 14 amino acids. Germline V gene sequence: CDR1 SGDLS, CDR2 YYNGEE. The CDR3 loop reads CASTPGSGKNIQYF. The CDR3, as DNA: TGTGCCAGCACCCCCGGATCGGGCAAAAACATTCAGTACTTC.